This paragraph reports one TCR beta chain. Its antigen is unidentified. In germline, CDR1 is MNHEY, CDR2 SMNVEV (reference sequence). This CDR3 spans 14 amino acids. V lost 5 bases and J lost 1; bases outside the gene matches: 4. The sample comes from a study of a mutant IDH1 vaccine in newly diagnosed glioma. The repertoire was sequenced with immunoSEQ multiplex PCR; TCRdb's copy has only in-frame clones and lacks some. The repertoire holds 30,000 to 40,000 clones, with around 90% as singletons. The time point was: week 47, end of study. The content of each vaccine dose was 300 ug of mutant IDH1 20-mer peptide, and topical imiquimod accompanied it.

This TCR was recovered from a woman between 40 and 55 years old with glioma. The J gene is TRBJ2-5, the V gene TRBV27, with 7 bases that match TRBD1. The source was PBMCs, collected from a glioma patient whose treatment included an IDH1 peptide vaccine. The CDR3 protein is CASSRRQGQETQYF. For the CDR3, the DNA is TGTGCCAGCAGTAGACGACAGGGCCAAGAGACCCAGTACTTC.